This TCR beta chain came from a study of regulatory T cells in long-lasting Graves disease. Whole-study results and caveats: Under persistent disease, TRBV28, TRBJ1-2 and TRBJ2-5 were used preferentially.

Concerning this clonotype: The antigen remains undetermined.

The CDR3 is 14 amino acids. Deletions cut 5 bases from V and 3 bases from J, with 14 bases between. Germline V gene lookup returns CDR1 SGHTA and CDR2 FQGTGA. To make TCR beta libraries, researchers used iRepertoire HTBI primers and Arm-PCR of CDR3 regions. Authors' data handling: Spanning all samples, the identified segments comprised 60 to 80 TRBV and around 15 TRBJ. TCRdb reprocessed the multiplex PCR reads with MiXCR, giving one entry per CDR3 protein. The V and J calls, along with clone size, are taken from TCRdb and not from the paper's own processing. The table has hundreds of thousands of distinct CDR3 sequences, around 15% seen once. Time point of the sample: newly diagnosed GD, antithyroid drugs for less than 3 months. RNA from PBMCs was the source of the TCR library. The same sample was also studied in work on T cells in Graves' hyperthyroidism and ophthalmopathy. Per that study: A patient was excluded if there was uncontrolled infection, other autoimmune disease, pregnancy or lactation. Blood also contained most expanded thyroid clonotypes above 0.001.

V gene TRBV7-3 combines with J gene TRBJ2-7; possibly TRBD1 or TRBD2 for D (5 bases each). The material sequenced was peripheral blood mononuclear cells (PBMCs), taken at new diagnosis, from a patient treated with antithyroid drugs. The source is a woman aged 25 to 39 with Graves disease. The CDR3 DNA reads TGTGCCAGCAGCCTGGGACCTGAGGGCTACGAGCAGTACTTC. Amino acid sequence: CASSLGPEGYEQYF.